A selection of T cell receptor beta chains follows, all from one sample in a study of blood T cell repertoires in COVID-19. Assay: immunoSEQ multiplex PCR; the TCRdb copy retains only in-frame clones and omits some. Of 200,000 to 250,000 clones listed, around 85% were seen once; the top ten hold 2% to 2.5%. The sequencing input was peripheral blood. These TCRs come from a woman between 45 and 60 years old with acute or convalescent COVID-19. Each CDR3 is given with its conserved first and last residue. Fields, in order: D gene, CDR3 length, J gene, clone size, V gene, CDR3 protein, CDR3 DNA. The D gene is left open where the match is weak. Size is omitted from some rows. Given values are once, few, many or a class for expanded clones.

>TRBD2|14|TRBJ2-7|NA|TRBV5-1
CASRLRLAGEKQYF
TGCGCCAGCAGGTTGCGACTAGCGGGGGAAAAGCAGTACTTC
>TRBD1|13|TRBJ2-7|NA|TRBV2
CASVERGRGEQYF
TGTGCCAGCGTGGAAAGGGGGCGCGGGGAGCAGTACTTC
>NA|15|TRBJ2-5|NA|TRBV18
CASSAPENGGETQYF
TGTGCCAGCTCGGCCCCCGAGAACGGAGGAGAGACCCAGTACTTC
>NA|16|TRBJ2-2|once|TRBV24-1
CATSDQGRSDTGELFF
TGTGCCACCAGTGACCAGGGTCGGTCGGACACCGGGGAGCTGTTTTTT
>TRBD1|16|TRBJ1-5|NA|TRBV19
CASTRNWQGADQPQHF
TGTGCCAGTACCCGAAACTGGCAGGGGGCGGATCAGCCCCAGCATTTT
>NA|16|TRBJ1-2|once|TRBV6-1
CASSEVWTDYPYGYTF
TGTGCCAGCAGTGAAGTTTGGACTGACTACCCCTATGGCTACACCTTC
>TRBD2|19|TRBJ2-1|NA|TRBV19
CASSITSGGAATSYNEQFF
TGTGCCAGTAGTATTACTAGCGGGGGGGCCGCTACGTCCTACAATGAGCAGTTCTTC
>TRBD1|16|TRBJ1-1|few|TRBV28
CASQAGTAILNTEAFF
TGTGCCAGCCAGGCGGGGACAGCCATTCTGAACACTGAAGCTTTCTTT
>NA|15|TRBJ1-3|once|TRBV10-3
CAISESDRPGNTIYF
TGTGCCATCAGTGAGTCCGACAGGCCTGGAAACACCATATATTTT
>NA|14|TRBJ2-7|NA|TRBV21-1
CASSCGQGFYEQYF
TGTGCCAGCAGCTGCGGACAGGGTTTCTACGAGCAGTACTTC
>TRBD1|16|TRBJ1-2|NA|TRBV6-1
CASSETHLQGARGYTF
TGTGCCAGCAGTGAAACCCACTTACAGGGGGCTAGGGGCTACACCTTC
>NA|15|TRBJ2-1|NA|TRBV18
CASSPKTHSYNEQFF
TGTGCCAGCTCACCAAAGACTCATTCCTACAATGAGCAGTTCTTC
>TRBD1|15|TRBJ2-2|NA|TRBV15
CASRAGGGGTGELFF
TGTGCCTCCCGGGCAGGGGGCGGTGGGACCGGGGAGCTGTTTTTT
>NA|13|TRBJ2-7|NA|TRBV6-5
CASSYSRGYEQYF
TGTGCCAGCAGTTACTCGCGAGGCTACGAGCAGTACTTC
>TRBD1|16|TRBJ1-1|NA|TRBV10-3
CAIRGGPGTGVPEAFF
TGTGCCATCAGGGGGGGACCCGGGACAGGTGTACCTGAAGCTTTCTTT
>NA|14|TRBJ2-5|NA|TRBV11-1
CASSIQGIEETQYF
TGTGCCAGCAGCATTCAGGGAATTGAAGAGACCCAGTACTTC
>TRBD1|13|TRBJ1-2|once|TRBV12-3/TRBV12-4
CASGRTGVHGYTF
TGTGCCAGCGGCCGGACAGGGGTACATGGCTACACCTTC
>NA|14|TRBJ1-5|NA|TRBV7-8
CASSSLVGAQPQHF
TGTGCCAGCAGTTCGCTTGTGGGCGCCCAGCCCCAGCATTTT
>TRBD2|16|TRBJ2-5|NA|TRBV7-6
CASSKSGSGFGETQYF
TGTGCCAGCAGTAAAAGCGGGAGTGGCTTTGGAGAGACCCAGTACTTC
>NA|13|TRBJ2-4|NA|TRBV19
CASSIAGGNFLVF
TGTGCCAGTAGTATAGCCGGGGGAAACTTCCTTGTCTTC
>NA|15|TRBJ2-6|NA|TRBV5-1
CASSLGSSGANVLTF
TGCGCCAGCAGCCTGGGGAGCTCTGGGGCCAACGTCCTGACTTTC
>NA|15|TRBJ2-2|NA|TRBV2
CASSERQGSAGELFF
TGTGCCAGCAGTGAACGTCAGGGATCGGCCGGGGAGCTGTTTTTT
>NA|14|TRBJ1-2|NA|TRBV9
CASSGTPGVAGYTF
TGTGCCAGCAGCGGGACCCCGGGAGTTGCAGGCTACACCTTC
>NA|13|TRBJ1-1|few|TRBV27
CASNGHTNTEAFF
TGTGCCAGCAACGGACACACGAACACTGAAGCTTTCTTT
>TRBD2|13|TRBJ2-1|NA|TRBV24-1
CATSVGRGNEQFF
TGTGCCACCAGTGTGGGGAGGGGAAATGAGCAGTTCTTC
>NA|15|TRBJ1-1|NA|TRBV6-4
CASSGRGGYDTEAFF
TGTGCCAGCAGTGGGAGGGGGGGCTATGACACTGAAGCTTTCTTT
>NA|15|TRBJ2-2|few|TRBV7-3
CASSLSSANTGELFF
TGTGCCAGCAGCTTGTCTAGCGCGAACACCGGGGAGCTGTTTTTT
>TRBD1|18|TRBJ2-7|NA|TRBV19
CASSIRPGQEPPSYEQYF
TGTGCCAGTAGTATACGCCCGGGACAGGAGCCCCCCTCCTACGAGCAGTACTTC
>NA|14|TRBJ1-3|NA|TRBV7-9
CASSLSGLRNTIYF
TGTGCCAGCAGCCTCAGCGGGCTCCGAAACACCATATATTTT
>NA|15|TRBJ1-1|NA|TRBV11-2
CASSTPQGRGTEAFF
TGTGCCAGCAGCACGCCACAAGGCAGGGGCACTGAAGCTTTCTTT
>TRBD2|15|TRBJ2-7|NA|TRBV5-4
CASSLLAGGSYEQYF
TGTGCCAGCAGCTTGCTAGCGGGGGGTTCCTACGAGCAGTACTTC
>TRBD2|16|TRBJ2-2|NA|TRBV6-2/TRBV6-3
CASSYGLAGHTGELFF
TGTGCCAGCAGTTACGGTCTAGCGGGCCACACCGGGGAGCTGTTTTTT
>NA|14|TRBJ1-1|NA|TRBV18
CASAFTPQGGEAFF
TGTGCCAGCGCCTTTACACCCCAAGGAGGAGAAGCTTTCTTT
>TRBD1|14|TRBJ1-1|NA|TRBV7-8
CASSLAAGGYEAFF
TGTGCCAGCAGCTTAGCCGCAGGGGGGTATGAAGCTTTCTTT
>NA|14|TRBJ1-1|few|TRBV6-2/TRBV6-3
CASSYSLGFTEAFF
TGTGCCAGCAGTTACTCCCTGGGCTTCACTGAAGCTTTCTTT
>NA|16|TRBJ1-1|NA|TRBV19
CATNKGGRGVNTEAFF
TGTGCCACCAATAAAGGAGGGCGCGGGGTGAACACTGAAGCTTTCTTT
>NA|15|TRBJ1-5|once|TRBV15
CATSRDLSSNQPQHF
TGTGCCACCAGCAGAGATCTTAGTAGCAATCAGCCCCAGCATTTT
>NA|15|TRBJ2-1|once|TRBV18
CASSPWAGAYNEQFF
TGTGCCAGCTCACCATGGGCGGGCGCATACAATGAGCAGTTCTTC
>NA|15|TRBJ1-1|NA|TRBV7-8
CASSPATGIYTEAFF
TGTGCCAGCAGCCCAGCGACGGGAATTTACACTGAAGCTTTCTTT
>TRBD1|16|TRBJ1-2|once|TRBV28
CASSLPGQGGNYGYTF
TGTGCCAGCAGTTTGCCCGGACAGGGAGGGAACTATGGCTACACCTTC
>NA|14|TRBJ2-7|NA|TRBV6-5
CASSYSTGEVEQYF
TGTGCCAGCAGTTACTCGACGGGAGAGGTCGAGCAGTACTTC